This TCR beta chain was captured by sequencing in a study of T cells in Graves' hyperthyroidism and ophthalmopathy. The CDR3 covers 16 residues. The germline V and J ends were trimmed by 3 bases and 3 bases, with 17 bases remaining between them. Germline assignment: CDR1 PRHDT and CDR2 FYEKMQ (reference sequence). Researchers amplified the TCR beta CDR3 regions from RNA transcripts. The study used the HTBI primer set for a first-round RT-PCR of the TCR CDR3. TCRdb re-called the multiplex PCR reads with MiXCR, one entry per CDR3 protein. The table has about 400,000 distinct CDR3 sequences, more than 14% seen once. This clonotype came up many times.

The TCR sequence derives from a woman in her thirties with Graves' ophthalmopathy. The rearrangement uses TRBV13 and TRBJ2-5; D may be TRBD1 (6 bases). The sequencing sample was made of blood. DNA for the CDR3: TGTGCCAGCAGCTTCCAGGGGCCCGGAGGCAAAGAGACCCAGTACTTC. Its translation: CASSFQGPGGKETQYF.